This T cell receptor (beta chain) appears in the sequencing data of a study of T cell repertoires in cytomegalovirus infection. Study background: Newly reported HLA-C-restricted and thoroughly characterized HLA-B-restricted CMV epitopes were employed. A matching HLA type, together with CMV infection, was signaled by public TCR beta signatures. The study, taken as a whole, reports: The ex vivo response was dominated by HLA-C-restricted CMV-specific TCR beta clonotypes.

TCRdb called the reads again in MiXCR, with one record for every CDR3 protein. The table has fewer than 900,000 distinct CDR3 sequences, 25% to 30% seen once; the top ten hold roughly 13%. Germline values: CDR1 SEHNR, CDR2 FQNEAQ (reference sequence). CDR3 length: 16 amino acids. J was trimmed by 1 base and V by 7 bases; bases with no gene match: 11. In the case of this clonotype: No antigen is known for it.

The chain uses TRBV7-9 and TRBJ2-5; 8 bases line up with TRBD2. The sequencing here drew on cultured CD8+ T cells from PBMCs, taken from culture after CMV antigen stimulation. The sequence came from a human donor in good health (CMV status not recorded). Some clones in this sample may be carry-over from other donors' samples. The CDR3 is CASTGRERRLQETQYF. Written as DNA, the CDR3 is TGTGCCAGCACCGGGAGGGAGAGGAGGCTCCAAGAGACCCAGTACTTC.